This T cell receptor (beta chain) was observed in a study of tissue T cells after allogeneic stem cell transplantation. On this clone itself: The antigen is unknown. One end of the junction is discordant with germline, which a read error may explain. Gene names denote mouse genes. Read coverage stops 1 residue before the CDR3 terminus; the germline J gene supplies the remainder.

The CDR3 covers 11 residues. CDR1 and CDR2 (germline): NSHNY, SYGAGN. Study-wide results and caveats: The study did not identify alloreactive or antigen-specific tissue TCRs, and some clones might be persisting host cells. In patients and mice, blood and spleen missed much of tissue repertoire.

Here immunoSEQ multiplex PCR was the method, and the copy in TCRdb shows in-frame clones only, minus some. This sample has thousands of clones; roughly 42% occur once, and the top ten carry about an eighth. This sample's time point: mouse harvest day 14 after allogeneic transplant. Each mouse received 10^7 T-cell-depleted marrow cells plus 10^6 splenic CD5+ T cells by tail vein. Tissues came from B6→BALB/c major-mismatch GVHD mice at day 7 or 14. Material: gut tissue. The chain uses TRBV13-1 and TRBJ2-7; no definite D call. The source is a female BALB/c mouse given C57BL/6 T cells with graft-versus-host disease after an allogeneic hematopoietic cell transplant. The CDR3 spells CASSPPTEQYF. CDR3 DNA (partial): TGTGCTAGCAGTCCCCCGACAGAACAGTAC.